The rows below give T cell receptor beta chains drawn from one sample of a study of cytomegalovirus exposure and HLA in healthy donors. TCRdb keeps only in-frame clones here, not all; method: immunoSEQ multiplex PCR. The sample consists of 100,000 to 150,000 clones, 80% of them appearing once. The sequenced sample consisted of PBMCs. These receptors all come from a man aged 35-49 years in good health and CMV-seronegative. The CDR3 runs from the conserved cysteine through the conserved F or W. The order of the fields is J gene, V gene, CDR3 length, CDR3 protein.

>TRBJ1-5|TRBV30|14
CAWRGTGGNQPQHF
>TRBJ2-1|TRBV28|12
CASRPGEREQFF
>TRBJ2-3|TRBV28|16
CASSPASSGSTDTQYF
>TRBJ2-2|TRBV29-1|13
CSVDRGYTGELFF
>TRBJ1-2|TRBV6-5|15
CASTRQGTSNYGYTF
>TRBJ2-1|TRBV5-8|15
CASSLEGQGYNEQFF
>TRBJ1-3|TRBV28|14
CASSLGGLGNTIYF
>TRBJ1-4|TRBV6-1|14
CASGSAGWNEKLFF
>TRBJ1-3|TRBV2|15
CASSGDRFSGNTIYF
>TRBJ2-5|TRBV7-2|18
CASSLGGVAGGGVETQYF
>TRBJ2-3|TRBV2|16
CASNRKAGAATDTQYF
>TRBJ2-6|TRBV5-6|14
CASSPRAGANVLTF
>TRBJ2-1|TRBV27|15
CASSPMQGSYNEQFF
>TRBJ2-2|TRBV11-2|15
CASSFGLAGGGELFF
>TRBJ1-4|TRBV18|15
CASSQRHQTNEKLFF
>TRBJ1-1|TRBV6-1|13
CASSERGGGWAFF
>TRBJ2-1|TRBV7-9|11
CASLAHNEQFF
>TRBJ2-3|TRBV5-4|14
CASSLWRARDTQYF
>TRBJ2-7|TRBV27|16
CASSLTPGAGSDEQYF
>TRBJ1-2|TRBV30|15
CAWRRNRGTGYGYTF